This is a list of T cell receptor beta chains from one sample in a study of T cell repertoires in cytomegalovirus infection. These receptors are not linked to any known antigen. In TCRdb, the reads were re-called with MiXCR into one record per CDR3 protein. This table has 40,000 to 60,000 distinct CDR3 sequences, about 20% appearing once. The sequencing here drew on CD8+ T cells from cultured PBMCs, taken from culture after CMV antigen stimulation. These receptors all come from a human donor in good health (CMV status not recorded). Some clones in this sample may be carry-over from other donors' samples. The CDR3 runs from the conserved cysteine through the conserved F or W. Each record gives: clone size, V gene, D gene, J gene, CDR3 DNA, CDR3 protein. D genes are given only for firm matches. Clone size is shown for a subset of rows, as once, few, many or a class of expanded clone.

few	TRBV7-2	TRBD1	TRBJ2-1	TGTGCCAGCAGCTTCCGTCCCGGGACAGGGACCCGCTCCTACAATGAGCAGTTCTTC	CASSFRPGTGTRSYNEQFF
many	TRBV6-2/TRBV6-3	-	TRBJ1-1	TGTGCCAGCACCAAGAACACTGAAGCTTTCTTT	CASTKNTEAFF
-	TRBV28	TRBD1	TRBJ2-7	TGTGCCAGCAGACAAGGGGGCCCCTACTTCCCCTACGAGCAGTACTTC	CASRQGGPYFPYEQYF
-	TRBV6-1	-	TRBJ1-1	TGTGCCAGCAGTGAAGAAGGTTTCGCTATGAACACTGAAGCTTTCTTT	CASSEEGFAMNTEAFF
-	TRBV7-6	TRBD2	TRBJ2-1	TGTGCCAGCAGCTACGACCCAGCTAGCGGGAGGGTGAACAATGAGCAGTTCTTC	CASSYDPASGRVNNEQFF
-	TRBV20-1	TRBD2	TRBJ2-7	TGCAGTGCTAGAGCACTAGCGGGTAGCTCCTACGAGCAGTACTTC	CSARALAGSSYEQYF
-	TRBV10-3	-	TRBJ2-1	TGTGCCATCAGTGAGTCGGACAGTCTCTACAATGAGCAGTTCTTC	CAISESDSLYNEQFF
many	TRBV12-5	-	TRBJ2-7	TGTGCTAGTGGCCTGGGGACCTACGAGCAGTACTTC	CASGLGTYEQYF
-	TRBV2	-	TRBJ2-5	TGTGCCAGCAGTGATGGGGGGGCCGGTGAGACCCAGTACTTC	CASSDGGAGETQYF
many	TRBV7-9	-	TRBJ2-3	TGTGCCAGCAGCTTAGCGGGGTCGACCACAGATACGCAGTATTTT	CASSLAGSTTDTQYF
-	TRBV29-1	-	TRBJ2-1	TGCAGCGTTGAAGGGGCGCTGGGGCGGGACCGGTACAATGAGCAGTTCTTC	CSVEGALGRDRYNEQFF
-	TRBV6-5	-	TRBJ2-3	TGTGCCAGCAGTTACGGCAGACACACAGATACGCAGTATTTT	CASSYGRHTDTQYF
-	TRBV27	TRBD1	TRBJ1-2	TGTGCCAGCAGTTTATCGGGGGACAGGGTCCATGGCTACACCTTC	CASSLSGDRVHGYTF
few	TRBV6-6	-	TRBJ1-2	TGTGCCAGCAGGGGGACAAACCTCTATGGCTACACCTTC	CASRGTNLYGYTF
few	TRBV5-4	-	TRBJ2-1	TGTGCCAGCCGGGGGGATACAGGGGCCTACAATGAGCAGTTCTTC	CASRGDTGAYNEQFF
few	TRBV6-6	-	TRBJ1-5	TGTGCCAGCAGTTACTCTGCGGCCCTAAACAATCAGCCCCAGCATTTT	CASSYSAALNNQPQHF
-	TRBV7-8	-	TRBJ1-2	TGTGCCAGCAGCCTCCTAAATCGTCAGGGCTACACCTTC	CASSLLNRQGYTF
few	TRBV27	-	TRBJ2-3	TGTGCCAGCACATCACGTGGGGGCCGCACAGATACGCAGTATTTT	CASTSRGGRTDTQYF
few	TRBV2	TRBD1	TRBJ2-6	TGTGCCAGCAGCGCTCTAGGACAGGGGGCGCAGGGAGGTAAAGTCCTGACTTTC	CASSALGQGAQGGKVLTF
-	TRBV19	TRBD1	TRBJ1-1	TGTGCCAGTAGTTTACAGGGGGCTTTTACTGAAGCTTTCTTT	CASSLQGAFTEAFF
many	TRBV7-2	TRBD2	TRBJ2-7	TGTGCCAGCAGCTCCGGAGCGGGAGCCTACGAGCAGTACTTC	CASSSGAGAYEQYF
few	TRBV28	-	TRBJ1-2	TGTGCCAGCAGAGAAGACAACTATGGCTACACCTTC	CASREDNYGYTF
many	TRBV12-3/TRBV12-4	-	TRBJ2-7	TGTGCCAGCAGTTTCGGCACTCTCTACGAGCAGTACTTC	CASSFGTLYEQYF
-	TRBV6-2/TRBV6-3	-	TRBJ1-2	TGTGCCAGCAGTCACTTAATGGACCCATCAGGCTACACCTTC	CASSHLMDPSGYTF
-	TRBV27	-	TRBJ2-7	TGTGCCAGCAGTTTCCGACAGGCTTGGGACGAGCAGTACTTC	CASSFRQAWDEQYF
-	TRBV4-1	-	TRBJ1-2	TGCGCCAGCAGCCAAGTCAATAACTATGGCTACACCTTC	CASSQVNNYGYTF
many	TRBV12-3/TRBV12-4	TRBD1	TRBJ2-1	TGTGCCAGCAGCCTGGGACAGGGGATAAATGAGCAGTTCTTC	CASSLGQGINEQFF
many	TRBV7-3	-	TRBJ2-3	TGTGCCAGCGGACGCGGGGGCACAGATACGCAGTATTTT	CASGRGGTDTQYF
few	TRBV7-8	TRBD1	TRBJ2-7	TGTGCCAGCAGCTTTGACAGGGCTTACAACGAGCAGTACTTC	CASSFDRAYNEQYF
-	TRBV6-6	TRBD1	TRBJ1-1	TGTGCCAGCAGCGACAGGGGACTTATGAACACTGAAGCTTTCTTT	CASSDRGLMNTEAFF
few	TRBV28	TRBD2	TRBJ2-1	TGTGCCAGCAGTCCAAGACTAGCGGGAGCCCCCTACAATGAGCAGTTCTTC	CASSPRLAGAPYNEQFF
few	TRBV13	TRBD2	TRBJ2-1	TGTGCCAGCAGCCCGTTAGCGGGAGTAGGTCTCGATGAGCAGTTCTTC	CASSPLAGVGLDEQFF
-	TRBV19	-	TRBJ1-1	TGTGCCAGTAGTTTGGTCGGCCGGAGGACTGAAGCTTTCTTT	CASSLVGRRTEAFF
few	TRBV7-2	-	TRBJ1-1	TGTGCCAGCAGCTCCCCCGGGATGGGCGTCACTGAAGCTTTCTTT	CASSSPGMGVTEAFF
few	TRBV7-8	-	TRBJ2-4	TGTGCCAGCAGCTTAGCCCGGACAAACCTCTTAGCCAAAAACATTCAGTACTTC	CASSLARTNLLAKNIQYF
-	TRBV10-2	-	TRBJ1-1	TGCGCCAGCAGCTGGACCGGGACAAAGAACACTGAAGCTTTCTTT	CASSWTGTKNTEAFF
few	TRBV28	-	TRBJ2-2	TGTGCCAGCAGTTTCTACACGAACACCGGGGAGCTGTTTTTT	CASSFYTNTGELFF
few	TRBV24-1	TRBD1	TRBJ2-4	TGTGCCACCAGTGACGGGACAGGGGTGGAAGGCTCAGCCAAAAACATTCAGTACTTC	CATSDGTGVEGSAKNIQYF
few	TRBV28	-	TRBJ2-5	TGTGCCAGCAGTTTTTCCTTCCCCGCCCAAGAGACCCAGTACTTC	CASSFSFPAQETQYF
-	TRBV6-5	-	TRBJ1-1	TGTGCCCGCAGTTACTCTAGAGTCACTGAAGCTTTCTTT	CARSYSRVTEAFF
medium-sized	TRBV7-9	-	TRBJ2-7	TGTGCCAGCAGCTTAATTGGCGTTGGTAGCTCAAACGAGCAGTACTTC	CASSLIGVGSSNEQYF
few	TRBV6-2/TRBV6-3	TRBD1	TRBJ2-3	TGTGCCAGCAGTTACAGCAGGGGGCGGACAGATACGCAGTATTTT	CASSYSRGRTDTQYF
few	TRBV7-9	TRBD1	TRBJ2-7	TGTGCCAGCAGCTTAGTGGGACAGGGTGCGGGGACTTACGAGCAGTACTTC	CASSLVGQGAGTYEQYF
few	TRBV7-9	-	TRBJ2-7	TGTGCCAGCAGCTTAATTGAGGCCACCCTCTACGAGCAGTACTTC	CASSLIEATLYEQYF
-	TRBV6-2/TRBV6-3	-	TRBJ2-2	TGTGCCAGCAGGTGGGGGCTGGGGGAGCTGTTTTTT	CASRWGLGELFF
-	TRBV7-6	-	TRBJ2-7	TGTGCCAGCAGCCCGGGGTTTCTCAACGAGCAGTACTTC	CASSPGFLNEQYF
-	TRBV7-8	TRBD1	TRBJ1-5	TGTGCCAGCAGCCTCAAGGACAGGGTACAGTATCAGCCCCAGCATTTT	CASSLKDRVQYQPQHF
few	TRBV6-1	-	TRBJ2-7	TGTGCCAGCAGTGAAAAAAGCGGAGTCCCTAACACCTACGAGCAGTACTTC	CASSEKSGVPNTYEQYF
-	TRBV7-3	-	TRBJ2-1	TGTGCCAGCAGCTTAACAATTAGCTGGGAAAAGAATGAGCAGTTCTTC	CASSLTISWEKNEQFF
few	TRBV7-2	TRBD1	TRBJ1-2	TGTGCCAGCAGCCCGACGGGACAGGGGGGTGATGGCTACACCTTC	CASSPTGQGGDGYTF
-	TRBV15	-	TRBJ2-5	TGTGCCACCAGCAGAGCCGGGAATTTGATTCGAGAGACCCAGTACTTC	CATSRAGNLIRETQYF
-	TRBV27	-	TRBJ2-5	TGTGCCAGCAGCAAATGGTTGCAGGGTCCCCAAGAGACCCAGTACTTC	CASSKWLQGPQETQYF
few	TRBV7-3	-	TRBJ2-3	TGTGCCAGCAGCCTCCGGGCCCGGAGGGGGCCGCCAGATACGCAGTATTTT	CASSLRARRGPPDTQYF
-	TRBV7-8	-	TRBJ2-7	TGTGCCAGCAGCTTCGTCCCAAATGGACAGATCTCCTACGAGCAGTACTTC	CASSFVPNGQISYEQYF
-	TRBV6-6	-	TRBJ2-2	TGTGCCAGCACTATCCCCACTAAGGCGACCGGGGAGCTGTTTTTT	CASTIPTKATGELFF
few	TRBV18	TRBD1	TRBJ2-1	TGTGCCAGCTCACGACAAGACAGGGGCTTCTCCTACAATGAGCAGTTCTTC	CASSRQDRGFSYNEQFF
few	TRBV28	-	TRBJ2-3	TGTGCCACCAGAAGCAGGGTGGGTGGTACAGATACGCAGTATTTT	CATRSRVGGTDTQYF
-	TRBV12-3/TRBV12-4	-	TRBJ1-2	TGTGCCAGCAGTTTAAGGGGGGACTATGGCTACACCTTC	CASSLRGDYGYTF
-	TRBV6-2/TRBV6-3	-	TRBJ2-6	TGTGCCAGCAGGCTCGGGGCTGGGGCCAACGTCCTGACTTTC	CASRLGAGANVLTF
once	TRBV12-3/TRBV12-4	-	TRBJ2-2	TGTGCCAGCAGTGGCGGGAACACCGGGGAGCTGTTTTTT	CASSGGNTGELFF